This record looks at one TCR beta chain sequence and its context. Its antigen specificity is not known. No base-level quality is on record; no much larger clone is a single base apart. These data belong to a study of technical replicates of blood from a handful of donors (dated by TCRdb to 2015 to 2018). Library method: the immunoSEQ multiplex PCR assay. What TCRdb holds here is the immuneACCESS table cut down to in-frame rearrangements. Part of the clones is not present; checked against another copy, under half of the missing clones reflect an unresolved V gene, and the others are unexplained. The sample profile shows about 97,000 clones; 95% to 97% of them were found once. Jointly, the top ten make up approximately 0.38% of the sample. Per the germline V gene (reference sequence), SGHNT is the CDR1 and YYREEE is the CDR2. The V and J ends are trimmed by 4 bases and 8 bases, leaving 12 bases between them. There are 13 amino acids in the CDR3, from cysteine to phenylalanine inclusive. CDR3 DNA is the only sequence kept; it has 39 bases, read in frame from the first base.

The rearrangement joined TRBV5-4 to TRBJ1-4, with no D gene named confidently. The receptor comes from a human donor in good health. Input material: T cells isolated from PBMCs. The CDR3 reads as follows: CASSPTGGEKLFF. The DNA sequence is TGTGCCAGCAGCCCAACGGGAGGAGAAAAACTGTTTTTT.